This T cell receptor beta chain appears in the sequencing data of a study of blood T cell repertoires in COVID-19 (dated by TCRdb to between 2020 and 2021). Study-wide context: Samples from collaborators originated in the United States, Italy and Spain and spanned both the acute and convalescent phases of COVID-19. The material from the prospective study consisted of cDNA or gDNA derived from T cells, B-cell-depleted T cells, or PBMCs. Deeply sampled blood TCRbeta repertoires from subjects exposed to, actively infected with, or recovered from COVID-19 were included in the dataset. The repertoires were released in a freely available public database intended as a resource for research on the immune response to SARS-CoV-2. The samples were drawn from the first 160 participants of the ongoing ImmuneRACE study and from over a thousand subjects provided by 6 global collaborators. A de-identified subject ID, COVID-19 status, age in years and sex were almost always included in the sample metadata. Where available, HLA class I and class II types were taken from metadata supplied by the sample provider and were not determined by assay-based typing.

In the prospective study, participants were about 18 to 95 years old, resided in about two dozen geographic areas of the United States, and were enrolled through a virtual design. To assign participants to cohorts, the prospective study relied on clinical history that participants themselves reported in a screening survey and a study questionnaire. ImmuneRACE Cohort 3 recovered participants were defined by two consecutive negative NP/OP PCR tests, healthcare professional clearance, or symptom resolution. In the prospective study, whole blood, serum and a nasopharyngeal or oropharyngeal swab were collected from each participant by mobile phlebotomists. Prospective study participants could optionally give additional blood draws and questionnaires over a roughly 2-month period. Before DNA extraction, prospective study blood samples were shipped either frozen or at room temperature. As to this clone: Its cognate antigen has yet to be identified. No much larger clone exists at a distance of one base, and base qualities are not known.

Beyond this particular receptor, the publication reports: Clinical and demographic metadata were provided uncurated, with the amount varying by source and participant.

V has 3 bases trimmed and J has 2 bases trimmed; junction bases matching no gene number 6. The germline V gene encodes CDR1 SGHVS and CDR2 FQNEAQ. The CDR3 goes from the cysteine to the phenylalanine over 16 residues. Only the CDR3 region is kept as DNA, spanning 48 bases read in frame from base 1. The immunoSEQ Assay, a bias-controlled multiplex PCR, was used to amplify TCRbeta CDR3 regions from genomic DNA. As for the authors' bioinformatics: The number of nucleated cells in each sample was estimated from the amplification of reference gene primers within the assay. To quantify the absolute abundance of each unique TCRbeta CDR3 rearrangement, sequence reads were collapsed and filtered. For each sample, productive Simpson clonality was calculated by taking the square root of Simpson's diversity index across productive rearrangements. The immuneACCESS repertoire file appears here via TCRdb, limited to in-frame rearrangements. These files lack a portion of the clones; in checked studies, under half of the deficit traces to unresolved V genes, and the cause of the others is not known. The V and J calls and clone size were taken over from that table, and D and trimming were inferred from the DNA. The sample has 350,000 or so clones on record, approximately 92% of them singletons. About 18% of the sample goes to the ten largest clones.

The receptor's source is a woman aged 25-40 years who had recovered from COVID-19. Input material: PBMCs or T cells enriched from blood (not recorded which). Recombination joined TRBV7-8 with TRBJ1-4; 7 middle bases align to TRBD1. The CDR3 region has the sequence CASSFTPTGTNEKLFF. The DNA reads TGTGCCAGCAGCTTTACCCCGACAGGGACTAATGAAAAACTGTTTTTT.